One T cell receptor (beta chain) is described in this entry. The data were taken from a study of technical replicates of blood from a handful of donors. From germline, CDR1 is SGDLS and CDR2 YYNGEE. J lost 4 bases, V lost 4 bases, and 2 bases had no gene match. This CDR3 is built from 14 residues. The data were produced by immunoSEQ multiplex PCR, yet TCRdb's version contains in-frame clones alone and is incomplete. The profile shows 60,000 to 70,000 clones, around 88% of them singletons. Specimen: PBMCs. The TCR originated in a human donor in good health. Some clones in this sample may be carry-over from other donors' samples. The V call is TRBV9, the J call TRBJ2-2, with TRBD1 matching over 9 bases. The CDR3 nucleotides read TGTGCCAGCAGCACACAGGGGGCCACCGGGGAGCTGTTTTTT. Translated: CASSTQGATGELFF.